This T cell receptor (beta chain) comes out of a study of early T cells in non-severe SARS-CoV-2 infection. Study-level background: Unsorted whole blood bulk RNA was sequenced, with unpaired chains.

Each single cDNA molecule received a unique molecular identifier. TCRdb itself ran the 5' RACE reads through MiXCR, one entry per CDR3 protein. The data contain tens of thousands of distinct CDR3 sequences, around 5.8% of them singletons. V was clipped by 3 bases and J by 1 base; unmatched bases: 5. There are 16 residues in the CDR3. CDR1 SGDLS and CDR2 YYNGEE come from the germline V gene. Study-wide points: Private and CD4 specificities were missed by VDJdb matching, skewed to anti-spike CD8.

Ten or more counts support this clonotype. Its antigen is still unknown. The receptor was isolated from an adult who was a healthcare worker with PCR-confirmed SARS-CoV-2 infection or an uninfected control (not recorded which). The rearrangement links TRBV9 to TRBJ2-5, with 11 bases fitting TRBD2. This specimen consisted of whole blood, obtained at baseline. The CDR3 loop reads CASSAVTSGAQETQYF. For the CDR3, the DNA is TGTGCCAGCAGCGCCGTGACTAGCGGGGCCCAAGAGACCCAGTACTTC.